Sequencing of this T cell receptor beta chain was carried out in a study of CD8+ T cells in alopecia areata. Study overall: For treated patients, severity scores reflected the percentage of scalp area affected.

Treatment described: oral pan-JAK inhibitor, 5-10 mg twice daily. It was from alopecia areata patients that lesional scalp punch biopsies and peripheral blood were collected. This CDR3 comprises 15 residues. The V end was cut by 6 bases, the J end by 6 bases, with 19 bases between. From germline, CDR1 is SGHTA and CDR2 FQGTGA. cDNA prepared by RNA extraction and subsequent reverse transcription served as the template for sequencing. The method was immunoSEQ multiplex PCR; TCRdb's version includes in-frame clones alone and lacks a portion of them. This table holds 150,000 to 200,000 clones, around three fifths found once.

The source of this sequence is a human donor with alopecia areata. The sequences come from CD4+ T cells sorted from blood, collected at week 49, from a patient treated with tofacitinib. The chain employs TRBV7-3 and TRBJ2-3; D could derive from TRBD1 or TRBD2 (5 bases each). DNA for the CDR3: TGTGCCAGCAGGTCAGGGAGAGGATACGGGGATACGCAGTATTTT. It is translated as CASRSGRGYGDTQYF.